The TCR beta chain under discussion was sequenced for a study of cytomegalovirus exposure and HLA in healthy donors. Overall study results and limits: A later analysis found that most CMV-associated TCR beta chains appeared HLA-restricted. CMV serostatus was the only immune exposure information that was available.

Trimming left V 3 bases short and J 6 bases short, with 6 bases between. The CDR3 length is 11 residues. Germline V gene lookup returns CDR1 SNHLY and CDR2 FYNNEI. Donors were ostensibly healthy at sampling, although undocumented immune exposures were probable. Details on this clone: Its antigen is undetermined.

Primers for the PCR totalled 60 Vbeta and 13 Jbeta. The method was immunoSEQ multiplex PCR; TCRdb's version includes in-frame clones alone and lacks a portion of them. The sample holds about 89,000 clones; approximately 80% are singletons and the top ten take around 3.6%. The TCR comes from a female donor in good health and CMV-seropositive. What was sequenced was PBMCs. The rearrangement links TRBV2 to TRBJ2-7; TRBD2 is a possible D gene (6 bases). CDR3 bases: TGTGCCAGCAGTGAGGGGGGCGAGCAGTACTTC. Translating it yields CASSEGGEQYF. Full variable domain (remainder filled in from reference TRBV2 and TRBJ2-7): EPEVTQTPSHQVTQMGQEVILRCVPISNHLYFYWYRQILGQKVEFLVSFYNNEISEKSEIFDDQFSVERPDGSNFTLKIRSTKLEDSAMYFCASSEGGEQYFGPGTRLTVT.